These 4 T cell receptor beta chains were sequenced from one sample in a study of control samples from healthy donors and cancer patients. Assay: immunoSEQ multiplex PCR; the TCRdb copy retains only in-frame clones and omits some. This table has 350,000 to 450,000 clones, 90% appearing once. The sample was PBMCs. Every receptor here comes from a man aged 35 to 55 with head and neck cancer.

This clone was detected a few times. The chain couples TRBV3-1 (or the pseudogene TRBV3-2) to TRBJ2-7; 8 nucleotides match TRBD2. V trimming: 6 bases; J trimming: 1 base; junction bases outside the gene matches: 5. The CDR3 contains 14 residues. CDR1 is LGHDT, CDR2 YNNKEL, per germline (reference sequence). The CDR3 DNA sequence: TGTGCCAGCAGTGAAACTAGCGGTTCCTACGAGCAGTACTTC. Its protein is CASSETSGSYEQYF.

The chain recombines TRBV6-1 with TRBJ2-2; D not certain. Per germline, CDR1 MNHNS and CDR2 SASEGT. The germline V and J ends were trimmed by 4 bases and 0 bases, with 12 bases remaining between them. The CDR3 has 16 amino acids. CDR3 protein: CASSVVGPPNTGELFF. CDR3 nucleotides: TGTGCCAGCAGTGTAGTAGGACCACCGAACACCGGGGAGCTGTTTTTT.

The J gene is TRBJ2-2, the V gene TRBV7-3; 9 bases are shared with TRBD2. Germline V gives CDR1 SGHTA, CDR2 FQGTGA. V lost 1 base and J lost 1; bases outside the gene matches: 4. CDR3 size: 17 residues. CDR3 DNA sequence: TGTGCCAGCAGCTTAATAGGACTAGCGAAGAACACCGGGGAGCTGTTTTTT. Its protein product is CASSLIGLAKNTGELFF.

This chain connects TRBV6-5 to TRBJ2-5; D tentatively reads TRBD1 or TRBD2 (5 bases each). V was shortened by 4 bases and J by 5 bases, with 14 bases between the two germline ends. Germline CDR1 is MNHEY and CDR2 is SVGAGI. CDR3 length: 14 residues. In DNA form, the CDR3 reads TGTGCCAGCAGTTCCCCGGGACCTCGGGAGACCCAGTACTTC. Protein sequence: CASSSPGPRETQYF.